This entry lists 10 T cell receptor beta chains sequenced from one sample in a study of vaccination and CD4 T cells after COVID-19. For these receptors, no antigen is known. As for time point: late sampling 161 to 241 days after vaccination in three convalescent patients. Treatment described: roughly ten-day PBMC culture with coronavirus spike peptide pools or control peptides (ViraFEST assay). With the Oncomine TCR Beta short-read assay, DNA from cultured CD4+ T cells was sequenced. TCRdb recomputed calls from the PCR reads with MiXCR, one row per CDR3 protein. Here the sample spans some 21,000 distinct CDR3 sequences, about 43% being singletons. This specimen was CD4+ T cells from blood, cultured in vitro, taken about 7 months after SARS-CoV-2 vaccination. These receptors were obtained from a human donor who had recovered from COVID-19.

CDR3 region: CASTPRLAGNQETQYF. CDR3 in DNA: TGCGCCAGCACCCCCCGGCTAGCGGGGAACCAAGAGACCCAGTACTTC. V and J are TRBV5-1 and TRBJ2-5, with TRBD2 matching over 9 bases. The CDR3 contains 16 residues. Germline loops: CDR1 SGHRS, CDR2 YFSETQ. Trimming cost V 6 bases and J 0 bases; bases outside gene matches: 9.

This clonotype turned up a few times. V gene TRBV6-5 combines with J gene TRBJ2-7; D remains unclear. The V gene lost 4 bases and the J gene lost 6 bases, with 10 bases spanning the gap. This CDR3 region has 12 residues. Germline V gene lookup returns CDR1 MNHEY and CDR2 SVGAGI. Here the CDR3 reads CASSSTHGEQYF. The CDR3 DNA is TGTGCCAGCAGTTCCACACACGGCGAGCAGTACTTC.

The chain links TRBV6-1 to TRBJ1-1, with D perhaps TRBD1 (5 bases). V was clipped by 6 bases and J by 4 bases, with 18 bases between them. This CDR3 comprises 15 residues. Germline lookup yields CDR1 MNHNS and CDR2 SASEGT. CDR3 coding DNA: TGTGCCAGCAGAAGACGCGCAGGGATGGGCACTGAAGCTTTCTTT. Translating it yields CASRRRAGMGTEAFF.

The rearrangement uses TRBV15 and TRBJ1-2, with TRBD1 matching 7 bases. The CDR3 length is 16 residues. Germline CDR1 reads LNHNV; CDR2 reads YYDKDF (reference sequence). The J segment lost 5 bases and the V segment lost 1 base, leaving 10 bases of the junction unmatched. The CDR3 DNA reads as TGTGCCACCAGCAGAGCTCCGGGACAGATAGAATATGGCTACACCTTC. Translated: CATSRAPGQIEYGYTF. Variable domain in full (rest from reference TRBV15 and TRBJ1-2): DAMVIQNPRYQVTQFGKPVTLSCSQTLNHNVMYWYQQKSSQAPKLLFHYYDKDFNNEADTPDNFQSRRPNTSFCFLDIRSPGLGDTAMYLCATSRAPGQIEYGYTFGSGTRLTVV.

The CDR3: CASLRATDEQYF. CDR3 bases: TGTGCCAGTCTGCGGGCGACGGACGAGCAGTACTTC. V gene TRBV21-1 combines with J gene TRBJ2-7; the D segment call TRBD1 is taken from the table without a DNA check. TRBV21-1 is deemed a pseudogene. The CDR3 runs to 12 residues.

The CDR3: CAPSTTVRPGGNQPQHF. CDR3 nucleotides: TGTGCCCCGTCAACGACAGTCCGGCCCGGGGGCAATCAGCCCCAGCATTTT. The V and J genes are TRBV24-1 and TRBJ1-5, with D perhaps TRBD1 (5 bases). V was cut by 12 bases and J by 2 bases, with 25 bases left in between. This CDR3 region has 17 residues. Germline V lookup: CDR1 KGHDR, CDR2 SFDVKD.

CDR3 coding DNA: TGTGCCAGCAGAGGAATGGGCGGCGACGGGCAGCCCCAGCATTTT. Its protein is CASRGMGGDGQPQHF. This chain uses TRBV6-1 with TRBJ1-5; D is ambiguous. V was shortened by 6 bases and J by 7 bases, with 19 bases between the two germline ends. The CDR3 covers 15 residues. Looked up from germline, CDR1 is MNHNS and CDR2 is SASEGT.

This clonotype was seen a handful of times. The chain has TRBV7-2 and TRBJ1-2, with no clear D. V was trimmed by 6 bases and J by 8 bases, leaving 13 bases between them. There are 12 residues in the CDR3. Germline V CDR1 and CDR2: SGHTA, FQGNSA. This chain's CDR3 is CASSGLEIGYTF. The DNA of the CDR3 is TGTGCCAGCAGTGGGCTGGAGATAGGCTACACCTTC.

Within the sample, this clonotype is medium-sized. The CDR3 reads CASSLGSRSGQETQYF. The CDR3 DNA reads as TGTGCCAGCAGCTTAGGATCGCGATCAGGCCAAGAGACCCAGTACTTC. V is TRBV7-2 and J is TRBJ2-5; D is unresolved. CDR1 is SGHTA and CDR2 is FQGNSA in the germline V gene. V lost 1 base and J lost 1, with 13 bases in between. The CDR3 covers 16 residues.

The V and J genes are TRBV15 and TRBJ2-5; D call uncertain. Germline loops: CDR1 LNHNV, CDR2 YYDKDF (reference sequence). V dropped 3 bases and J dropped 2 bases, with 16 bases sitting between them. The CDR3 totals 16 residues. The CDR3 is CATSRRLRQFQETQYF. DNA of the CDR3: TGTGCCACCAGCAGGAGATTACGGCAGTTTCAAGAGACCCAGTACTTC. Complete variable domain (other parts from reference TRBV15 and TRBJ2-5): DAMVIQNPRYQVTQFGKPVTLSCSQTLNHNVMYWYQQKSSQAPKLLFHYYDKDFNNEADTPDNFQSRRPNTSFCFLDIRSPGLGDTAMYLCATSRRLRQFQETQYFGPGTRLLVL.